This T cell receptor beta chain comes out of a study of cytomegalovirus exposure and HLA in healthy donors (TCRdb year 2017). As for the study more broadly: According to an earlier analysis of a few hundred of the donors, about 179 million T cells yielded 120 million or so unique TCR beta sequences and approximately 300 Gb of sequence data. An early release covering over 500 HLA-typed donors comprised about 320 gigabases of sequencing data and tens of millions of unique TCR sequences. The genetic ancestry cluster associated with self-reported Caucasian donors included roughly 84% of the roughly 380 genotyped donors. The study was designed to test whether signatures of past pathogen exposure could be identified by cataloging public T cell receptors. Using immunosequencing, the study profiled T cell repertoires from about 610 subjects and related those repertoires to cytomegalovirus serostatus. Along with the roughly 710-subject first cohort, a separate validation cohort of over a hundred different subjects was used. The study combined high-throughput TCR immunosequencing, statistical association of individual TCRs with disease status, and machine learning to predict cytomegalovirus infection status. A later analysis re-analyzed previously published TCR beta repertoires from roughly 690 donors and added high-resolution HLA genotyping to study TCR occurrence patterns. The later analysis used no new phenotypic data to find candidate immune exposures, relying instead on TCR beta sequences and their occurrence across donors. An earlier analysis of several hundred of the donors used high-throughput TCR beta sequencing to judge whether each TCR beta V gene segment behaved as functional or pseudogenic. Donor age, sex, ethnicity and CMV serostatus were compiled alongside the repertoire data. A later genetic analysis used genome-wide SNP genotypes for about 65% of the 666 donors, treating that subset as a discovery cohort. Every repertoire in the discovery cohort had been generated on one and the same sequencing platform. HLA typing covered class I and class II loci at four-digit resolution. Typing coverage varied by locus: roughly 629-630 donors for A, B, C, DRB1 and DQB1; approximately 560 for DQA1; over 600 for DPA1; fewer than 480 for DPB1. Because of strong linkage in the cohort, 4 to 6 DR-DQ haplotypes were treated as single units for association and clustering. Among 300 to 450 genotyped donors of the cohort, an average of around 240,000 unique TCR beta nucleotide sequences were sequenced per donor, about a sixth of them non-productive.

Taken from cysteine to phenylalanine, the CDR3 has 15 residues. Only CDR3 DNA remains: 45 bases, in frame from the first base. Sequences WNHNN (CDR1) and SYGVQD (CDR2) are obtained from the germline V gene (reference sequence). V gives up 3 bases and J gives up 7 bases, and the segment between their germline ends measures 18 bases. What the work shows at the level of the full study, not this receptor alone: The presence/absence analyses assumed that sequencing depth was roughly uniform across donors, and that assumption may not be true. In a later analysis, the rate of TCR association differed among HLA loci, with DRB1 alleles having the most associated TCRs and HLA-C alleles having the fewest. Linkage disequilibrium might explain the correlated functional status among segregating V segments, but an unknown experimental factor could not be ruled out. A later analysis reported that several top co-occurrence clusters appeared linked to parvovirus B19, influenza, CMV and Epstein-Barr virus. While some public TCRs were present in many individuals, most TCR sequences turned up only very rarely across donors. In this cohort, only TCR beta chains were sequenced, and detectable features were limited by the absence of alpha or paired-chain data. CMV serostatus was the only immune exposure information available for the cohort. According to a later genetic analysis, donors in an Asian-associated ancestry cluster had fewer N-insertions in productive TCRs than the approximately 670-donor mean. A further reported finding was that TCR beta sequences accurately predicted the HLA-A and HLA-B alleles for most subjects in the first cohort. The classifier was reported to diagnose cytomegalovirus status with high specificity and sensitivity in both the original and validation cohorts. Most CMV-associated TCR beta chains appeared to be HLA-restricted in a later analysis, and the HLA associations seemed to be driven largely by CMV exposure. A total of 164 TCR beta chains were listed by the study as associated with cytomegalovirus. Specific HLA alleles were associated with 15,000 to 20,000 TCR beta sequences at a false discovery rate of 0.05 in a later analysis. Some IMGT-functional V segments, including TRBV6-2 and TRBV6-3, could not be told apart with the 87-base-pair reads, so those segments were excluded. Broadly in line with IMGT annotations, most TCR beta V segments showed up in productive rearrangements about 87% or about 30% of the time in an earlier analysis of under 700 of the donors. A cluster of highly shared sequence variants was judged likely to represent a technical artifact of the sequencing pipeline. In a later genetic analysis, a missense DCLRE1C variant was associated with V-gene and J-gene trimming of TCR beta chains, and the association was replicated in an independent cohort. When HLA alleles, especially DR and DQ, strongly co-occurred, attributing TCR associations to individual alleles was difficult. In vitro tests confirmed that three of the cytomegalovirus-associated TCR beta chains recognize cytomegalovirus antigens. In a later analysis, HLA-associated TCR beta chains were found to be more clonally expanded and to have lower generation probabilities than equally common non-associated chains. It was suggested by the authors that the approach could potentially be generalized to other disease states and immunological phenotypes. Because HLA typing was missing for some donors at each locus, association tests included only the typed subset. Because counts were too low, 15 to 20 rarely observed V segments, including chromosome 9 orphons, were excluded from the earlier analysis of some 590 of the donors.

Library prep was done by the immunoSEQ multiplex PCR assay. For the multiplex PCR, a mixture combining 60 forward primers for TCR Vbeta segments and 13 reverse primers for TCR Jbeta segments was used. A multiplex PCR assay on genomic DNA amplified the CDR3 region of rearranged TCR beta genes. Amplified TCR beta libraries were sequenced as 87-base-pair reads on the Illumina HiSeq System. For the original study's pipeline: A later analysis tallied 75 million to 95 million unique TCR beta chains across the 550 to 850 repertoires, and about 10 million of those chains were shared by two or more donors. To remove PCR and sequencing errors, raw reads were error-corrected and collapsed into unique sequences using a nearest-neighbor algorithm that merged closely related sequences. V, D and J gene segments were assigned by aligning CDR3 sequences to IMGT reference sequences. Each retained sequence needed at least a six-nucleotide match to both a V gene segment and a J gene segment. A rearrangement counted as productive if the CDR3 had no stop codons and remained in frame with V and J, and every other rearrangement counted as non-productive. Following IMGT convention, CDR3 was defined as the stretch from the second conserved V-encoded cysteine up to the conserved J-encoded phenylalanine. In an earlier analysis of around 540 of the donors, sequences lacking an unambiguous match to a single V gene segment were excluded. An earlier analysis of a few hundred of the donors classified V segments as functional when productive rearrangements were above 56.7% and as segregating when the standard deviation between donors was above 5%. A statistical classification framework was built for diagnosing cytomegalovirus status from the catalog of TCR beta chain sequences. A later analysis assigned V and J genes by comparing TCR nucleotide sequences with IMGT/GENE-DB human TR gene sequences. Using the TCRdist pipeline, a later analysis assigned CDR3 sequences along with most-parsimonious VDJ recombination scenarios. In a later analysis, each TCR beta chain was defined by its CDR3 amino acid sequence together with its V-gene family, and reads without a unique V-gene family were excluded. In a later analysis, around 600 highly shared, low-generation-probability nucleotide sequences were removed to address suspected cross-contamination and a sequencing artifact. A later analysis calculated a clonal expansion index for each public chain from normalized within-repertoire ranks of inferred template counts. Generation probabilities in a later analysis came from a VDJ recombination model fitted to out-of-frame rearrangements, and those results were checked against IGoR. Hypergeometric tests were used in a later analysis to score TCR-TCR, TCR-HLA and TCR-CMV co-occurrence, with a repertoire-size bias correction applied to the TCR pairs. A later analysis estimated false discovery rates by permuting HLA or CMV assignments 20 times. In a later analysis, co-occurring TCRs were grouped with DBSCAN, and TCRdist sequence similarity was added when clustering was performed within HLA-allele-positive subsets. Repertoires with fewer than 30,000 or more than 120,000 public chains were left out of co-occurrence clustering, as were four to six repertoires with anomalous nucleotide sharing. The clones in this table, taken by TCRdb from immuneACCESS, are in-frame only. Not every clone is retained; where verified, under half of the shortfall comes from an unresolved V gene, and the cause of the rest is unknown. V and J calls and clone size are given by that table; D and trimming were obtained from the DNA. In this sample the table shows around 50,000 clones, around three fifths of which occur a single time. In total, the top ten clones hold 10% to 15% of the sample.

A word on this clone: Its cognate antigen has yet to be identified. Base-call qualities are not available, and no considerably larger clone is one nucleotide away.

The cohort consisted of 670 or so healthy bone marrow donors. At the time of sampling, every cohort member was nominally healthy, though immune exposures that went unrecorded were likely present. Of the roughly 670 cohort members, approximately 290 had a positive CMV serostatus and 350 to 450 had a negative one, while no CMV serostatus was recorded for the donor. Every donor gave a peripheral blood sample, and the peripheral blood mononuclear cells from that sample were used for TCR beta sequencing. The Qiagen DNeasy Blood Extraction Kit was used to extract genomic DNA from the blood cell samples. This clonotype was obtained from a human donor in good health. Sequences were obtained from PBMCs. The sequence joins TRBV10-1 to TRBJ1-1; the D gene is perhaps TRBD1, from 6 matching bases. The CDR3 sequence is CASSEQGRDPIEAFF. The DNA reads TGCGCCAGCAGTGAACAGGGCAGGGACCCAATTGAAGCTTTCTTT.